What follows describes a single T cell receptor beta chain. In the same sample, other DNA sequences code for this CDR3. This sample is drawn from a study of blood T cell repertoires in COVID-19. In the authors' workflow: Reference gene primer amplification yielded estimated nucleated cell counts. Here immunoSEQ multiplex PCR was the method, and the copy in TCRdb shows in-frame clones only, minus some. D and trimming come from the DNA, and the V and J calls and clone size come from that table. The sample shows about 30,000 clones, 68% of them seen only once. This CDR3 comprises 14 residues. The V gene end was trimmed by 0 bases and the J gene end by 8 bases; junction bases not matched to a gene: 2. From germline, CDR1 is SGHRS and CDR2 YFSETQ.

Sequences were obtained from peripheral blood. The TCR sequence derives from a human donor in a cohort sampled during active COVID-19. The V call is TRBV5-1, the J call TRBJ2-5; 12 bases map to TRBD2. This chain's CDR3 is CASSLGTSGITQYF. CDR3 nucleotides: TGCGCCAGCAGCTTGGGGACTAGCGGGATAACCCAGTACTTC.